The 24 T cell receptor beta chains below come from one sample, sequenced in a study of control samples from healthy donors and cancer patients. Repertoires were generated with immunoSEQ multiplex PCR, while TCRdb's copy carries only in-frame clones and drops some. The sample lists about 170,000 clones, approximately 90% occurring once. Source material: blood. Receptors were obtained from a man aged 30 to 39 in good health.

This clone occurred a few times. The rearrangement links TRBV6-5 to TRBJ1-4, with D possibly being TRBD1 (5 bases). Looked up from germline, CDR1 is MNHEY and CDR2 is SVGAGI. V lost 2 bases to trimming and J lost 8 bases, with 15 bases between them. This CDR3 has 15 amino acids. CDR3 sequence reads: CASSYKGRGMEKLFF. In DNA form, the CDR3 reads TGTGCCAGCAGTTACAAGGGACGAGGGATGGAAAAACTGTTTTTT.

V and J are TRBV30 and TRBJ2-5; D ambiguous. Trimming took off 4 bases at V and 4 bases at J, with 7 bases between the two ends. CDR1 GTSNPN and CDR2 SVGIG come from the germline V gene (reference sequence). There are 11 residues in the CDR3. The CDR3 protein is CAWTLGETQYF. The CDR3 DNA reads TGTGCCTGGACGCTAGGAGAGACCCAGTACTTC. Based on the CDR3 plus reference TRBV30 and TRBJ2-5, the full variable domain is SQTIHQWPATLVQPVGSPLSLECTVEGTSNPNLYWYRQAAGRGLQLLFYSVGIGQISSEVPQNLSASRPQDRQFILSSKKLLLSDSGFYLCAWTLGETQYFGPGTRLLVL.

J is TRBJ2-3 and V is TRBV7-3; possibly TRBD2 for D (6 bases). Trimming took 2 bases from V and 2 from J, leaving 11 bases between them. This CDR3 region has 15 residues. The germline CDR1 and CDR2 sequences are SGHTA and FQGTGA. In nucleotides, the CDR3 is TGTGCCAGCAGCTTAGCGGGATATTTCACAGATACGCAGTATTTT. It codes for CASSLAGYFTDTQYF.

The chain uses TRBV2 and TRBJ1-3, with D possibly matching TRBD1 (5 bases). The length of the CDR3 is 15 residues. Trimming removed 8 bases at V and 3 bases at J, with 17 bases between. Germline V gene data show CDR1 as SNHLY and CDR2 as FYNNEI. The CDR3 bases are TGTGCCAGCGCAAATGGAGAGGGACTTGGAAACACCATATATTTT. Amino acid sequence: CASANGEGLGNTIYF.

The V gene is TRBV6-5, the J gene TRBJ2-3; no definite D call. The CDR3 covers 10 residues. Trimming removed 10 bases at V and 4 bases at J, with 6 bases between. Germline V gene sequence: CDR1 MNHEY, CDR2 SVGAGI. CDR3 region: CATVADTQYF. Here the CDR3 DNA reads TGTGCCACCGTGGCAGATACGCAGTATTTT.

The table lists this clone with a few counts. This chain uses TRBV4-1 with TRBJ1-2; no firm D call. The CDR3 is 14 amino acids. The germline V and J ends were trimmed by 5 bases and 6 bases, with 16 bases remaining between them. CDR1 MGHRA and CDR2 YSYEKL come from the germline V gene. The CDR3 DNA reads TGCGCCAGCAGCGACCTCCGGGATCACCATGGCTACACCTTC. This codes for CASSDLRDHHGYTF.

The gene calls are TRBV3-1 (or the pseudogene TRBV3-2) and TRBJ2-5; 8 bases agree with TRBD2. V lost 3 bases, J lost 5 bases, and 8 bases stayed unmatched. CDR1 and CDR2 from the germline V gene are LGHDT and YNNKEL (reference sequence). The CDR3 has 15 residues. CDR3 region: CASSQGLVRRETQYF. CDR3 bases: TGTGCCAGCAGCCAGGGACTAGTGAGGCGCGAGACCCAGTACTTC.

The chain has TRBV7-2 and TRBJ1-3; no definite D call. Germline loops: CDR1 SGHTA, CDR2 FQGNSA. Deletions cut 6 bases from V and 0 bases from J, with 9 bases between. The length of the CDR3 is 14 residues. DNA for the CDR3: TGTGCCAGCAGTGAGCCCTCCTCTGGAAACACCATATATTTT. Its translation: CASSEPSSGNTIYF. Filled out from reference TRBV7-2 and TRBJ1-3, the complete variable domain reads GAGVSQSPSNKVTEKGKDVELRCDPISGHTALYWYRQSLGQGLEFLIYFQGNSAPDKSGLPSDRFSAERTGGSVSTLTIQRTQQEDSAVYLCASSEPSSGNTIYFGEGSWLTVV.

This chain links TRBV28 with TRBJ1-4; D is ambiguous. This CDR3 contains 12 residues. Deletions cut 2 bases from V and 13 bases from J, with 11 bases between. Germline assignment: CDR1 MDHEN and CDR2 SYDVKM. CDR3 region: CASSLLMKGLFF. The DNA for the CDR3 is TGTGCCAGCAGTTTACTAATGAAGGGACTGTTTTTT.

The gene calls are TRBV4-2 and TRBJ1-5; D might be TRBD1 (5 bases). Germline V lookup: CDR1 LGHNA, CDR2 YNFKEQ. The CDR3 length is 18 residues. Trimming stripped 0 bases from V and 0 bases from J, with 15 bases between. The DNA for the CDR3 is TGTGCCAGCAGCCAAGAGGGGGTGGGGACTTATAGCAATCAGCCCCAGCATTTT. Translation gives CASSQEGVGTYSNQPQHF.

CDR3 loop: CASSIGQGNEKLFF. In DNA form, the CDR3 reads TGTGCCAGTAGTATCGGACAGGGCAATGAAAAACTGTTTTTT. This chain joins TRBV19 and TRBJ1-4; TRBD1 aligns across 8 bases. CDR3 length equals 14 residues. Germline V gene lookup returns CDR1 LNHDA and CDR2 SQIVND (reference sequence). V trimming: 3 bases; J trimming: 5 bases; junction bases outside the gene matches: 2.

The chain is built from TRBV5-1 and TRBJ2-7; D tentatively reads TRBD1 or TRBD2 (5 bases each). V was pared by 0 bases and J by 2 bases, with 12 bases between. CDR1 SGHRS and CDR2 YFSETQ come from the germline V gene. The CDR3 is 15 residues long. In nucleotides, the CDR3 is TGCGCCAGCAGCTTGGCGGGGCGAGGACCCTACGAGCAGTACTTC. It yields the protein CASSLAGRGPYEQYF. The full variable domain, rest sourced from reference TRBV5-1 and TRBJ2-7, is KAGVTQTPRYLIKTRGQQVTLSCSPISGHRSVSWYQQTPGQGLQFLFEYFSETQRNKGNFPGRFSGRQFSNSRSEMNVSTLELGDSALYLCASSLAGRGPYEQYFGPGTRLTVT.

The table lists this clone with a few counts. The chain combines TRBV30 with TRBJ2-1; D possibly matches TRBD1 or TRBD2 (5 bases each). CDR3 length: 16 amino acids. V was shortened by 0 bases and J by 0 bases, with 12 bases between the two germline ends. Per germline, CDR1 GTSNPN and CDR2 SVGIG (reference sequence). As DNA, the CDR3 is TGTGCCTGGAGTGTACCGGGGCTTGTCTCCTACAATGAGCAGTTCTTC. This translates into CAWSVPGLVSYNEQFF.

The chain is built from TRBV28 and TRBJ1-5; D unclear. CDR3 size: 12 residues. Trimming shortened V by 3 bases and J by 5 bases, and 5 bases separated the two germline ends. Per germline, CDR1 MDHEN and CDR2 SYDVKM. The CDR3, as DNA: TGTGCCAGCAGTTTCGGTTATCAGCCCCAGCATTTT. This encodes CASSFGYQPQHF.

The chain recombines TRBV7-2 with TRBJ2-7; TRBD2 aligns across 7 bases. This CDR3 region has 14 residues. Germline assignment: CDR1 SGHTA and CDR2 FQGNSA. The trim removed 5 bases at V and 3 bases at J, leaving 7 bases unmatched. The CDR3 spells CASSLSAGIYEQYF. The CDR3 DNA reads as TGTGCCAGCAGCCTCTCAGCGGGAATCTACGAGCAGTACTTC.

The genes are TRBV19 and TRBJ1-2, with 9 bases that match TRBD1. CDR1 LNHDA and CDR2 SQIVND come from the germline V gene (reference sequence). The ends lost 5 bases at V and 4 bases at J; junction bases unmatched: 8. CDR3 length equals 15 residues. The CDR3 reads CASSSLGQGAYGYTF. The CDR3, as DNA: TGTGCCAGTAGTTCGCTGGGACAGGGCGCCTATGGCTACACCTTC.

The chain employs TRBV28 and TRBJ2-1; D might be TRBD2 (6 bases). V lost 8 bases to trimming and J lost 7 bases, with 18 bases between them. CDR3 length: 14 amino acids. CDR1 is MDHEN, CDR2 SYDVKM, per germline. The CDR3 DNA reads TGTGCCAGCTCGGGGGAGCGGATAAAAAATGAGCAGTTCTTC. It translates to CASSGERIKNEQFF.

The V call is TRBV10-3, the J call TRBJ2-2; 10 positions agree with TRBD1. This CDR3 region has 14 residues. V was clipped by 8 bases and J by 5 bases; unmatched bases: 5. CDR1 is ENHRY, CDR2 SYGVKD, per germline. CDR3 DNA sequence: TGTGCCATCGGACAGGGGGGGAATACCGGGGAGCTGTTTTTT. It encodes CAIGQGGNTGELFF.

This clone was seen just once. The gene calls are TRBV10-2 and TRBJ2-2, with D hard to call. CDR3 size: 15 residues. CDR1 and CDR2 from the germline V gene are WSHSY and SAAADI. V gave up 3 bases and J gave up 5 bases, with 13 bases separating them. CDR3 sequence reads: CASSDVRKYTGELFF. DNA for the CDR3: TGCGCCAGCAGTGATGTCAGGAAGTATACCGGGGAGCTGTTTTTT.

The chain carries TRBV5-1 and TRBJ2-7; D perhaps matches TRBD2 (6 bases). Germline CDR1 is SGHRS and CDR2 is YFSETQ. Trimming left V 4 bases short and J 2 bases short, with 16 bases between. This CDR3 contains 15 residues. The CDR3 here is CASSPAFGGTYEQYF. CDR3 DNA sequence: TGCGCCAGCAGCCCCGCCTTTGGAGGGACCTACGAGCAGTACTTC.

The CDR3 region is CSGNYRGRVNEQFF. As DNA, the CDR3 is TGCAGCGGGAATTACAGGGGGCGAGTCAATGAGCAGTTCTTC. This chain uses TRBV29-1 with TRBJ2-1; 9 bases are a match to TRBD1. Unmatched junction bases numbered 10, after V lost 7 bases and J lost 6 bases. The length of the CDR3 is 14 residues. Germline lookup yields CDR1 SQVTM and CDR2 ANQGSEA.

The CDR3 sequence is CASSLEPGGPYEQYF. The CDR3 DNA is TGTGCCAGCAGCTTAGAGCCGGGGGGCCCCTACGAGCAGTACTTC. The chain couples TRBV7-2 to TRBJ2-7; possible D gene TRBD2, 7 bases. Germline CDR1 SGHTA, CDR2 FQGNSA. Trimming stripped 1 base from V and 2 bases from J, with 12 bases between. The CDR3 is 15 amino acids.

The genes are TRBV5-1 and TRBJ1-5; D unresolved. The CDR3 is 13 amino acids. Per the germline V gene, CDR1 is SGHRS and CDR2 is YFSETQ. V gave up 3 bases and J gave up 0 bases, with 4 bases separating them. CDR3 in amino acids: CASSYGSNQPQHF. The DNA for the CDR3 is TGCGCCAGCAGCTACGGTAGCAATCAGCCCCAGCATTTT.

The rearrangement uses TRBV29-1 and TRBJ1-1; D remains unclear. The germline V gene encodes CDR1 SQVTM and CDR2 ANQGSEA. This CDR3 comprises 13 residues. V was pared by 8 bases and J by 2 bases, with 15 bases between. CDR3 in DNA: TGCAGCTCTTCCCCTCAGGAAAACACTGAAGCTTTCTTT. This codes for CSSSPQENTEAFF.